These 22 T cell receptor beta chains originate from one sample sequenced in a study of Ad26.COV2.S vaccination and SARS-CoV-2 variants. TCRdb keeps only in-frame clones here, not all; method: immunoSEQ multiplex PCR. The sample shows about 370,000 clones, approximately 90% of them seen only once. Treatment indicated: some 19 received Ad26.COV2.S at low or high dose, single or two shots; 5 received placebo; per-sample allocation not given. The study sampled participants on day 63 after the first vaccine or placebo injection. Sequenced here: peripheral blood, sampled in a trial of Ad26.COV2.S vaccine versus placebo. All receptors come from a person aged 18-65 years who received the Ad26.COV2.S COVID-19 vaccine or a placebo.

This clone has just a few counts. The DNA for the CDR3 is TGTGCCAGTGGAAGATACCATGAAGCTTTCTTT. It encodes CASGRYHEAFF. The chain carries TRBV19 and TRBJ1-1; D gene ambiguous. With 8 bases removed from V and 7 bases from J, the gap between germline ends came to 11 bases. CDR1 LNHDA and CDR2 SQIVND come from the germline V gene (reference sequence). The CDR3 is 11 residues long.

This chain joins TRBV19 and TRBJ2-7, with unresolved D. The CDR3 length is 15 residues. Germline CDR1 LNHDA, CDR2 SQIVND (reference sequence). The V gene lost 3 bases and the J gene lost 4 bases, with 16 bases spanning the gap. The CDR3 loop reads CASSIRVVALYEQYF. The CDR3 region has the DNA TGTGCCAGTAGTATTAGGGTCGTTGCCCTGTACGAGCAGTACTTC.

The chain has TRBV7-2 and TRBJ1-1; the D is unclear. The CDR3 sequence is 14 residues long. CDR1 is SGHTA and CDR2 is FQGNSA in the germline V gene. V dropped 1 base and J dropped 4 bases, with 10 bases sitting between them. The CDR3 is CASSLDSGSTEAFF. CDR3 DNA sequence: TGTGCCAGCAGCTTAGACTCGGGAAGCACTGAAGCTTTCTTT.

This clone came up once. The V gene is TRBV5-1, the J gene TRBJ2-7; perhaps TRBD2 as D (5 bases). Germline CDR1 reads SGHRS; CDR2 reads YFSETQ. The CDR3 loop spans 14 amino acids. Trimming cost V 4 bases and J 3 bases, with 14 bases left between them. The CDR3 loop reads CASSGLGVGYEQYF. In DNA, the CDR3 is TGCGCCAGCAGCGGCCTCGGGGTAGGCTACGAGCAGTACTTC.

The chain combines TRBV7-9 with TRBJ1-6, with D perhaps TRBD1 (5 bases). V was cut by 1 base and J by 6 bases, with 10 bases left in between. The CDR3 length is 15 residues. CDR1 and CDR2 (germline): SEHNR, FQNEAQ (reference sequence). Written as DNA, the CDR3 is TGTGCCAGCAGCTTAGACGGGGGACCTAATTCACCCCTCCACTTT. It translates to CASSLDGGPNSPLHF.

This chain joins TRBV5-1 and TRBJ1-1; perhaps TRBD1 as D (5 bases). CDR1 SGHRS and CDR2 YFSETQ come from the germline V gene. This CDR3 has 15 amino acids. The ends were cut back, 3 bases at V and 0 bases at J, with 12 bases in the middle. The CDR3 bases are TGCGCCAGCAGCTGGGACGGGGTGGTGAACACTGAAGCTTTCTTT. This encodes CASSWDGVVNTEAFF. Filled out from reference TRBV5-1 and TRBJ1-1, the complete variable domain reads KAGVTQTPRYLIKTRGQQVTLSCSPISGHRSVSWYQQTPGQGLQFLFEYFSETQRNKGNFPGRFSGRQFSNSRSEMNVSTLELGDSALYLCASSWDGVVNTEAFFGQGTRLTVV.

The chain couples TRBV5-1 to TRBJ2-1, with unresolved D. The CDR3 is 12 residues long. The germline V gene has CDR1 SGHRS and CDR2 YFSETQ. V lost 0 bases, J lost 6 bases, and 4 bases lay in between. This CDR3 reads CASSLGVNEQFF. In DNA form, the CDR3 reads TGCGCCAGCAGCTTGGGGGTCAATGAGCAGTTCTTC. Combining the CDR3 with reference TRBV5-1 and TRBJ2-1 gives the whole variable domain KAGVTQTPRYLIKTRGQQVTLSCSPISGHRSVSWYQQTPGQGLQFLFEYFSETQRNKGNFPGRFSGRQFSNSRSEMNVSTLELGDSALYLCASSLGVNEQFFGPGTRLTVL.

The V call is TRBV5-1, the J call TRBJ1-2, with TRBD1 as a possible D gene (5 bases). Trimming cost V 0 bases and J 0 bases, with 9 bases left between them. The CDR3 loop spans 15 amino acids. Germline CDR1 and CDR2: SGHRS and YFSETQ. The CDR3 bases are TGCGCCAGCAGCTTGGCCGGGGCAGCTAACTATGGCTACACCTTC. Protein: CASSLAGAANYGYTF.

The CDR3 region has the DNA TGTGCCACCAGTGACTCCGGGACAGGGGTATATTTTGGCTACACCTTC. Protein product: CATSDSGTGVYFGYTF. The rearrangement links TRBV24-1 to TRBJ1-2, with 10 bases identical to TRBD1. CDR1 is KGHDR and CDR2 is SFDVKD in the germline V gene. The J segment lost 7 bases and the V segment lost 4 bases, leaving 11 bases of the junction unmatched. The CDR3 has 16 amino acids.

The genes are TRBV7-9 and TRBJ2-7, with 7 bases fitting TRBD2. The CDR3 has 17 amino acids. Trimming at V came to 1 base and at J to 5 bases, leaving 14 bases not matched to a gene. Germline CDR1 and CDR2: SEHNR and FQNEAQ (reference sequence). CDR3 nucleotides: TGTGCCAGCAGCTTAGTGTCTTTGGGGAGGGGTGGACACGAGCAGTACTTC. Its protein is CASSLVSLGRGGHEQYF.

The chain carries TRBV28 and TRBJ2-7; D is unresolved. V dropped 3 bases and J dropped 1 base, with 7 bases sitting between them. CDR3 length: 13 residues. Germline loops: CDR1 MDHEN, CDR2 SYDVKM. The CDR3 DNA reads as TGTGCCAGCAGTTTTTTGAGATCCTACGAGCAGTACTTC. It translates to CASSFLRSYEQYF. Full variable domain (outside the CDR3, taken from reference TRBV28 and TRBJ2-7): DVKVTQSSRYLVKRTGEKVFLECVQDMDHENMFWYRQDPGLGLRLIYFSYDVKMKEKGDIPEGYSVSREKKERFSLILESASTNQTSMYLCASSFLRSYEQYFGPGTRLTVT.

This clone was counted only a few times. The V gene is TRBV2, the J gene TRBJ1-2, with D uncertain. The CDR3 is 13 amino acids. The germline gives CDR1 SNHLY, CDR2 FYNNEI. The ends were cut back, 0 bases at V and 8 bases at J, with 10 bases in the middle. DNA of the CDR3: TGTGCCAGCAGTGAAGCCAGAATGGGGGGCTACACCTTC. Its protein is CASSEARMGGYTF. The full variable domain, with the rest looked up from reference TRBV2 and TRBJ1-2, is EPEVTQTPSHQVTQMGQEVILRCVPISNHLYFYWYRQILGQKVEFLVSFYNNEISEKSEIFDDQFSVERPDGSNFTLKIRSTKLEDSAMYFCASSEARMGGYTFGSGTRLTVV.

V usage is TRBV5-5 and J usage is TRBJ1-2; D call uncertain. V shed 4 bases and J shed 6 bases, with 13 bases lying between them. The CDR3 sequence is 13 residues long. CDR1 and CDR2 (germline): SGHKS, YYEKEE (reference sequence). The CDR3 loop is CASSPEPEDGYTF. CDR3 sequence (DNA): TGTGCCAGCAGCCCCGAGCCCGAGGATGGCTACACCTTC.

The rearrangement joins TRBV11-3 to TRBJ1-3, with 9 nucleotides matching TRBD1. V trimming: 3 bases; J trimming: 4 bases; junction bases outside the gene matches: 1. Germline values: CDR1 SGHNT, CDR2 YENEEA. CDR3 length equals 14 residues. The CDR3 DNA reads TGTGCCAGCAGCTTTACAGGGGGCGGAAACACCATATATTTT. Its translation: CASSFTGGGNTIYF.

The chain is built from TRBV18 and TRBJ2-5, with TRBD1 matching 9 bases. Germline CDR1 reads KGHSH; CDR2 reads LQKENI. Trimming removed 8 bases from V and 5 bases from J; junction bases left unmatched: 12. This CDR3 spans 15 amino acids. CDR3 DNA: TGTGCCAGCAGTCCCGGGACAGGGAGGTCGGAGACCCAGTACTTC. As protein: CASSPGTGRSETQYF.

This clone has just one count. The CDR3 sequence is CASSRGANYGYTF. CDR3 nucleotide sequence: TGTGCCAGCAGCCGCGGAGCTAACTATGGCTACACCTTC. V gene TRBV7-9 combines with J gene TRBJ1-2; D gene unclear. Trimming took off 5 bases at V and 0 bases at J, with 7 bases between the two ends. In germline, CDR1 is SEHNR, CDR2 FQNEAQ (reference sequence). This CDR3 spans 13 amino acids.

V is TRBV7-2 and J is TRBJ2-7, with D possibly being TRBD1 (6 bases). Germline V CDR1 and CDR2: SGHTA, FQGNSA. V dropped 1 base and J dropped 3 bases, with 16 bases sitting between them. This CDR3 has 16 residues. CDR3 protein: CASSLGAGERGYEQYF. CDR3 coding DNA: TGTGCCAGCAGCTTAGGGGCAGGGGAAAGGGGCTACGAGCAGTACTTC. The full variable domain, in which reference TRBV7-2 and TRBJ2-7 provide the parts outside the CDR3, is GAGVSQSPSNKVTEKGKDVELRCDPISGHTALYWYRQSLGQGLEFLIYFQGNSAPDKSGLPSDRFSAERTGGSVSTLTIQRTQQEDSAVYLCASSLGAGERGYEQYFGPGTRLTVT.

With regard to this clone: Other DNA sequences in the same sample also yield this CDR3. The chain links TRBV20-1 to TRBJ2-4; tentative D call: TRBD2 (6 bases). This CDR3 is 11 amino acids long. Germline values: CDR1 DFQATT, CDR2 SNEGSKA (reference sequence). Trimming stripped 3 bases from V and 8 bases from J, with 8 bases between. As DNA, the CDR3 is TGCAGTGCTAGGCCGGGGGACATTCAGTACTTC. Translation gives CSARPGDIQYF.

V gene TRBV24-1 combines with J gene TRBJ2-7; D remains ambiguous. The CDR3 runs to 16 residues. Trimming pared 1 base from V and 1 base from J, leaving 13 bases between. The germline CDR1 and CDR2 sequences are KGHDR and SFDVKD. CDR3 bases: TGTGCCACCAGTGATTTAGTAAAGGCCCCTTCCTACGAGCAGTACTTC. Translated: CATSDLVKAPSYEQYF.

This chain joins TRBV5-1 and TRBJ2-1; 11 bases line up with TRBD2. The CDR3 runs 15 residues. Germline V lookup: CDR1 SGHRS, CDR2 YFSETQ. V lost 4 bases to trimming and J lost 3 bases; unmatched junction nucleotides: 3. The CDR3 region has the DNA TGCGCCAGCAGCACGGGACTAGCGGTCTACAATGAGCAGTTCTTC. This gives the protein CASSTGLAVYNEQFF.

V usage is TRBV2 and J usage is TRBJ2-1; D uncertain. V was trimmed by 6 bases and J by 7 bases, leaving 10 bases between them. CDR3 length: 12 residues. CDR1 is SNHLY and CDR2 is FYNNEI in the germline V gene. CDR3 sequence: CASRDYTNEQFF. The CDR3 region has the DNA TGTGCCAGCAGGGATTACACGAATGAGCAGTTCTTC.

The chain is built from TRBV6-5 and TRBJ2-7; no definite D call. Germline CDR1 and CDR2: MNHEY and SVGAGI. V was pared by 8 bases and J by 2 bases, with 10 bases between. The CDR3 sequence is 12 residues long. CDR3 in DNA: TGTGCCAGCCGTCCCAGGACCTACGAGCAGTACTTC. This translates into CASRPRTYEQYF.